This entry concerns a single TCR beta chain. The antigen this receptor binds is unknown. There are no base qualities to consult, and no much larger clone falls within one base. This record comes from a study of blood T cells in healthy people across ages (dated by TCRdb to 2013 to 2016). Some background on the complete study: In model experiments, roughly one uniquely barcoded TCR beta cDNA molecule per two T cells was captured by template switching. Using deep sequencing normalized with unique cDNA molecular identifiers, the study measured how TCR beta repertoire diversity changes with age. Donors were grouped into four age groups: young (average approximately 15 years), middle-aged (39), aged (62) and long-lived (approximately 82). To avoid experimental bias, donors of different ages were distributed randomly across sequencing lanes. Using the same blood draw, the study looked at two additional independent replicas of 1 million unique cDNA reads for two donors, one aged 18 to 30 and the other aged 80 or older.

To prepare the library, 5' RACE was applied. The data were produced on an Illumina HiSeq 2500. A second PCR of roughly 6 to 11 cycles was run with a J-beta primer mix and a sample-barcoded 5' primer. A template-switch 5' adaptor carrying 12 random nucleotides introduced a unique molecular identifier onto each TCR beta cDNA molecule. Each sample yielded at least 3 million CDR3-containing paired-end reads. First-strand cDNA synthesis was performed from all RNA using the Mint cDNA synthesis kit, with priming by a TRBC-specific oligonucleotide. After uracil-DNA glycosylase treatment, a first 18-cycle PCR used universal primers M1SS and BC2_uni_R on all cDNA. Processing in the source paper ran as follows. For normalization, 1 million high-quality reads were randomly selected from each sample, with every read carrying a distinct molecular identifier. Reads with shared molecular identifiers were discarded instead of being binned into consensus sequences. MiTCR, set to a Q25 quality threshold and the strictest error-elimination algorithm, was used for CDR3 identification, clonotype clustering and error correction. Lower-bound total TCR beta diversity was estimated with a nonparametric unseen species model using Euler transformation. In-frame beta chains were kept once TCRdb had trimmed the public reads at Q25 with fastp and called clones with MiXCR. Every distinct CDR3 protein forms one entry, paired with its most common genes and DNA. TCRdb's processing, not the study's, gives the V and J calls here. Recorded for this sample are about 640,000 distinct CDR3 sequences; roughly 58% of them occurred a single time. The top ten hold approximately 40% of the sample.

Study-level results and caveats: As age increased, observed TCR beta diversity per million T cells dropped in a roughly linear way, and a significant reduction was already evident by age roughly 36. Because profiling used bulk unsorted PBMCs, naive and antigen-experienced compartments could not be compared conclusively. Estimates of total diversity from one million sequenced T cells were regarded as lower bounds and underestimates. The CMV infection status of donors was not known, potentially confounding age-related changes in expanded clonotypes. A strong correlation was found between observed TCR beta diversity and the percentage of naive T cells measured by flow cytometry. Compared with the aged group, the long-lived group had more naive CD4+ T cells, fewer expanded clones and increased TCR diversity, a pattern suggesting age selection.

Including the terminal cysteine and phenylalanine, the CDR3 comprises 18 residues. The CDR3 DNA has 54 bases and is translated from base 1. The junction carries 25 bases between V and J, which are trimmed by 5 bases and 3 bases respectively. The donors were some 39 Caucasian individuals from Russia, aged about 6 to 100 years, who were systemically healthy. Each donor gave roughly 11 milliliters of peripheral blood, drawn into EDTA-treated Vacutainer tubes. PBMCs were isolated by Ficoll-Paque density-gradient centrifugation, with at least 6 million obtained per sample. Total RNA was extracted from PBMCs with Trizol reagent, with at least 5 micrograms obtained per sample. Naive CD45RAhigh/CD27high T cell percentages were measured by flow cytometry on a PBMC aliquot from every donor.

The V gene is TRBV12-3 or TRBV12-4 and the J gene is TRBJ1-2; D gene: possibly TRBD1, on 5 matching bases. Sequencing used blood. This clonotype was obtained from a man in his sixties in good health. The sequence in DNA is TGTGCCAGCAGTGCCCAGCCTCGGTATACGGGGGACGACTATGGCTACACCTTC. It is translated as CASSAQPRYTGDDYGYTF.